The present TCR beta chain was sequenced within a study of shared clonotypes between healthy human individuals. Whole-study results and caveats: Some naive CD4 clonotypes, around 4.9%, turned up in common across a few donors.

Both subsets, CD45RA+ naive and CD45RA-negative memory, were split from the CD4+ cells. V gave up 2 bases and J gave up 3 bases; unmatched junction bases: 8. Looked up from germline, CDR1 is SEHNR and CDR2 is FQNEAQ (reference sequence). The CDR3 consists of 18 residues. As to this clone: Its antigen is currently unknown.

The assay used deep level. Each replicate PCR on the sorted subsets used 200 to 250 ng DNA (approximately 33,000 T cell genomes). Assay used: immunoSEQ multiplex PCR; TCRdb lists only in-frame clones, some missing. The table lists about 600,000 clones, 95% to 98% of them singletons. Sequencing was performed on naive CD4+ T cells sorted from blood. Specified subset: CD45RA+ positively selected. The V call is TRBV7-9, the J call TRBJ2-3; TRBD2 matches at 13 bases. This sequence was found in a woman between 25 and 40 years old in good health. CDR3 sequence reads: CASSLPLTSGRRTDTQYF. CDR3 DNA sequence: TGTGCCAGCAGCTTACCCTTGACTAGCGGGAGGCGGACAGATACGCAGTATTTT.